The sample holds a few counts of the clone carrying this TCR beta chain. Its cognate antigen is unknown. The data were obtained in a study of cytomegalovirus exposure and HLA in healthy donors. Study-wide points: The authors later found most CMV-associated TCR beta chains appeared HLA-restricted.

PCR employed 60 Vbeta and 13 Jbeta primers. Repertoires were generated with immunoSEQ multiplex PCR, while TCRdb's copy carries only in-frame clones and drops some. The table lists 100,000 to 150,000 clones, roughly 72% of them singletons. Germline V gives CDR1 MRHNA, CDR2 SNTAGT. The CDR3 spans 10 residues. V was clipped by 8 bases and J by 9 bases, with 11 bases between them. Sequencing was done on a sample of PBMCs. This sequence joins TRBV6-4 and TRBJ2-7; D may be TRBD1 (5 bases). The clonotype comes from a man between 40 and 49 years old in good health and CMV-seropositive. CDR3 nucleotides: TGTGCCAGCCCAGGGCCTCGGCAGTACTTC. Amino acids: CASPGPRQYF.